Given below is one T cell receptor beta chain in context. These data are taken from a study of T cells after yellow fever vaccination. In TCRdb, the 5' RACE reads were re-called with MiXCR into one record per CDR3 protein. The sample carries approximately 260,000 distinct CDR3 sequences, about an eighth recorded once. The CDR3 is made up of 15 amino acids. The V gene end was trimmed by 4 bases and the J gene end by 6 bases; junction bases not matched to a gene: 8. The germline gives CDR1 LGHNA, CDR2 YSLEER. The source is a man younger than 45 who received the YFV17D yellow fever vaccine. The chain couples TRBV4-3 to TRBJ2-1; 8 nucleotides align to TRBD2. The material sequenced was CD4+ T cells sorted from PBMCs, taken 45 days after the yellow fever booster vaccination. CDR3 in amino acids: CASSLGAGVGNEQFF. As DNA, the CDR3 is TGCGCCAGCAGCCTGGGAGCGGGAGTAGGCAATGAGCAGTTCTTC.